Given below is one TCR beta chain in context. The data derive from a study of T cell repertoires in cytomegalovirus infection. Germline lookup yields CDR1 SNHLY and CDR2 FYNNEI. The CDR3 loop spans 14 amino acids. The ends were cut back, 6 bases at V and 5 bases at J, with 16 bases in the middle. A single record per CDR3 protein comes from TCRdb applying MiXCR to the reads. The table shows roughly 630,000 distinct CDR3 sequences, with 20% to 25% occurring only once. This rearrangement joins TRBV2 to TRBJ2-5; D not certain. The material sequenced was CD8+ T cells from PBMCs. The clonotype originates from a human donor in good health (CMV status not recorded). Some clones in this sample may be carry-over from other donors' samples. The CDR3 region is CASRNELRVETQYF. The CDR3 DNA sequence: TGTGCCAGCAGGAACGAGCTAAGAGTTGAGACCCAGTACTTC.